Sequencing of this T cell receptor beta chain was carried out in a study of tumor-infiltrating lymphocytes in oesophageal squamous cell carcinoma. Germline lookup yields CDR1 LGHDT and CDR2 YNNKEL (reference sequence). This CDR3 is 16 amino acids long. The V gene end was trimmed by 1 base and the J gene end by 6 bases; junction bases not matched to a gene: 6. TCRdb recomputed calls from the PCR reads with MiXCR, one row per CDR3 protein. The data hold about 22,000 distinct CDR3 sequences, with around a third observed a single time. This rearrangement joins TRBV3-1 to TRBJ1-1; 12 bases fit TRBD1. The sample comprised esophageal tumor tissue. This receptor was taken from a female donor with esophageal squamous cell carcinoma. The CDR3 DNA sequence: TGTGCCAGCAGCCAAGGGGGGACAGGGGGCGCCTCTGAAGCTTTCTTT. Protein sequence: CASSQGGTGGASEAFF.